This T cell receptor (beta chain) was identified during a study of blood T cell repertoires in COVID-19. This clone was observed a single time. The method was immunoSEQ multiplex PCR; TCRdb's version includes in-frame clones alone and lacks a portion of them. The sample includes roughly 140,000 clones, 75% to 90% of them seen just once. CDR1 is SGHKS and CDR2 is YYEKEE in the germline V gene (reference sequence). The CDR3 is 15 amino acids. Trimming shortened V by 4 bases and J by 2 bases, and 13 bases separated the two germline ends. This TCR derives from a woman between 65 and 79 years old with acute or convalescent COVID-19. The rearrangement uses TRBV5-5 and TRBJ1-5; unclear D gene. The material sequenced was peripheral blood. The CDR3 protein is CASSLGVFGNQPQHF. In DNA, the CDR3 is TGTGCCAGCAGCCTAGGAGTATTCGGCAATCAGCCCCAGCATTTT.